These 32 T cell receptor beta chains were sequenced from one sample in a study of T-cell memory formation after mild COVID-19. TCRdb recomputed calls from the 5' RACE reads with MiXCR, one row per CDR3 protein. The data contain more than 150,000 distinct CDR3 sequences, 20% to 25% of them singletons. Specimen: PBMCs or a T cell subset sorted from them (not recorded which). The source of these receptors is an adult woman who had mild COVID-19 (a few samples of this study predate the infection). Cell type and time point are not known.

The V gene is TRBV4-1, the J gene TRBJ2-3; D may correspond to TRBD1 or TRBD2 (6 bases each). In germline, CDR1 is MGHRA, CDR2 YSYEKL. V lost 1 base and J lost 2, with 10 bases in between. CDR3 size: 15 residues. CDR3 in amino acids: CASSQVGGPTDTQYF. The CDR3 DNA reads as TGCGCCAGCAGCCAAGTCGGGGGCCCCACAGATACGCAGTATTTT.

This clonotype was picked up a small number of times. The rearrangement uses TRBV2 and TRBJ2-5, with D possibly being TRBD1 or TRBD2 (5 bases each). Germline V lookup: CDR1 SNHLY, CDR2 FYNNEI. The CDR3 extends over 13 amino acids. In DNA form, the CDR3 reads TGTTCCTTGAGGGCTGACAGCCAAGAGACCCAGTACTTC. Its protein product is CSLRADSQETQYF.

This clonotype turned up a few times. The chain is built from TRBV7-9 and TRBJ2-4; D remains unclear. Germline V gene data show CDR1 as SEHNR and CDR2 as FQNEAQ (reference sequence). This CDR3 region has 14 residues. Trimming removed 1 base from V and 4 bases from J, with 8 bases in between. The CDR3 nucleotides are TGTGCCAGCAGCTTAGACGCTCAGAAAAACATTCAGTACTTC. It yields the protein CASSLDAQKNIQYF. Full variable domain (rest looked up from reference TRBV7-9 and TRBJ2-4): DTGVSQNPRHKITKRGQNVTFRCDPISEHNRLYWYRQTLGQGPEFLTYFQNEAQLEKSRLLSDRFSAERPKGSFSTLEIQRTEQGDSAMYLCASSLDAQKNIQYFGAGTRLSVL.

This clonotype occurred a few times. CDR3 amino acids: CASSQVMLTNTQYF. DNA of the CDR3: TGCGCCAGCAGCCAAGTCATGCTAACGAATACGCAGTATTTT. The chain joins TRBV4-1 to TRBJ2-3, with unresolved D. Trimming removed 1 base from V and 7 bases from J, with 12 bases in between. Germline CDR1 reads MGHRA; CDR2 reads YSYEKL. The CDR3 consists of 14 residues.

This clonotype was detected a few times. CDR3 sequence reads: CSAGQGEWEKLFF. Here the CDR3 DNA reads TGCAGTGCGGGTCAGGGGGAATGGGAAAAACTGTTTTTT. This chain connects TRBV20-1 to TRBJ1-4; 7 nucleotides match TRBD1. V gave up 6 bases and J gave up 8 bases; unmatched junction bases: 9. This CDR3 comprises 13 residues. CDR1 and CDR2 (germline): DFQATT, SNEGSKA (reference sequence).

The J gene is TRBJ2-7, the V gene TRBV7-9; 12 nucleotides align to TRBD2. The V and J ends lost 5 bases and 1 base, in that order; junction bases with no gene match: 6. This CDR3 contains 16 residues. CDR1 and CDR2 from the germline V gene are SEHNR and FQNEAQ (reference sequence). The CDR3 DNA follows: TGTGCCAGCAGCCTGACTAGCGGGGGCATGTCCTACGAGCAGTACTTC. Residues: CASSLTSGGMSYEQYF.

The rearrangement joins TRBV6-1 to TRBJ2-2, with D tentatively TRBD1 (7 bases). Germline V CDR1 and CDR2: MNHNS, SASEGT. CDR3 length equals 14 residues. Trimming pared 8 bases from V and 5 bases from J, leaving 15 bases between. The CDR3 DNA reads TGTGCCAGCCAGGGGGGAGGTAGGACCGGGGAGCTGTTTTTT. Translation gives CASQGGGRTGELFF.

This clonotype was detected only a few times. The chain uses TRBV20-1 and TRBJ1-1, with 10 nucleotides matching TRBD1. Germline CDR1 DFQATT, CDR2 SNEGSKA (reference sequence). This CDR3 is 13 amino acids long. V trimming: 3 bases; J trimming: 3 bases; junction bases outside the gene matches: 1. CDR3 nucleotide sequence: TGCAGTGCTAGGGACAGGGGGTACACTGAAGCTTTCTTT. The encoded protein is CSARDRGYTEAFF.

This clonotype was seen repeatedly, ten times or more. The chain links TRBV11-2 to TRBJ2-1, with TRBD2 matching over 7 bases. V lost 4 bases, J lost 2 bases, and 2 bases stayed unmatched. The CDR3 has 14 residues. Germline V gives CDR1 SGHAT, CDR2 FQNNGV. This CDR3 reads CASSSGLAYNEQFF. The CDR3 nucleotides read TGTGCCAGCAGCTCCGGACTAGCCTACAATGAGCAGTTCTTC.

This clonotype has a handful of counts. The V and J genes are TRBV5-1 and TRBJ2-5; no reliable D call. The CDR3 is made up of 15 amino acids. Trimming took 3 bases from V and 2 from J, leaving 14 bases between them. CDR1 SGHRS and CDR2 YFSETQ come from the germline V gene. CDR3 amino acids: CASSSPNFPQETQYF. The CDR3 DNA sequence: TGCGCCAGCAGCTCACCCAACTTCCCGCAAGAGACCCAGTACTTC.

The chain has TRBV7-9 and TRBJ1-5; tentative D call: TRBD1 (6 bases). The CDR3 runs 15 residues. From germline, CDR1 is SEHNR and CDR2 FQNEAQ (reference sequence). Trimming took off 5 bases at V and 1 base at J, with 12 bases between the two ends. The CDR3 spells CASSLGHTSNQPQHF. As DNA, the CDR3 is TGTGCCAGCAGCCTGGGACATACGAGCAATCAGCCCCAGCATTTT.

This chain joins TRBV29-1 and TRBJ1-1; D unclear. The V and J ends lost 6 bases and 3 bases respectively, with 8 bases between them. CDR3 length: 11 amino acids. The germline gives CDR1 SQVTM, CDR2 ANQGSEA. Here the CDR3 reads CSVAWDTEAFF. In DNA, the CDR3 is TGCAGCGTGGCGTGGGACACTGAAGCTTTCTTT.

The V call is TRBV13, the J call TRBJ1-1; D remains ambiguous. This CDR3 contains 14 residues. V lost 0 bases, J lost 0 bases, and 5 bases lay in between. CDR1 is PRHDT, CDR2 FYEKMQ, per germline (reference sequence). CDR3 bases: TGTGCCAGCAGCTTAGGGACCCTGAACACTGAAGCTTTCTTT. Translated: CASSLGTLNTEAFF.

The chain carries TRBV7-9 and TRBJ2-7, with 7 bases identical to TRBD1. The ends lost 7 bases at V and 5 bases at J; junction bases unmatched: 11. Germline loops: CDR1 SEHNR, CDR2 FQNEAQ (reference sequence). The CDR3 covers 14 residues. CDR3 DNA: TGTGCCAGCACCCCCATCCGGGACAGCAACGAGCAGTACTTC. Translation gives CASTPIRDSNEQYF. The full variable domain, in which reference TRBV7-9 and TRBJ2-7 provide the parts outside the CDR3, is DTGVSQNPRHKITKRGQNVTFRCDPISEHNRLYWYRQTLGQGPEFLTYFQNEAQLEKSRLLSDRFSAERPKGSFSTLEIQRTEQGDSAMYLCASTPIRDSNEQYFGPGTRLTVT.

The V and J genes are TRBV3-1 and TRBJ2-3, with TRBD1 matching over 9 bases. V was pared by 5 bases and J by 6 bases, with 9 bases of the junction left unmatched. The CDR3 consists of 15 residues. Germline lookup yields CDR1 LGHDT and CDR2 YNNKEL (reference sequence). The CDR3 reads CASSSVGQGPDTQYF. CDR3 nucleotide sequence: TGTGCCAGCAGCTCCGTGGGACAGGGTCCGGATACGCAGTATTTT.

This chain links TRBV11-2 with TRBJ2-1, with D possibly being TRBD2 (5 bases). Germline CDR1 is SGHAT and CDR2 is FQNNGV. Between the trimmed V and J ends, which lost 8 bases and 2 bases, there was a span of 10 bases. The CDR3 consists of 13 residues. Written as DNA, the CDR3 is TGTGCCAGCGGCGTTAGCGCCTACAATGAGCAGTTCTTC. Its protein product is CASGVSAYNEQFF.

CDR3 in amino acids: CASSQETRGYTEAFF. CDR3 bases: TGTGCCAGCAGCCAAGAGACCAGGGGGTACACTGAAGCTTTCTTT. The chain uses TRBV4-2 and TRBJ1-1; 7 positions agree with TRBD1. The CDR3 covers 15 residues. Germline trimming cut 0 bases from V and 3 bases from J; bases unmatched to any gene: 4. The germline V gene encodes CDR1 LGHNA and CDR2 YNFKEQ.

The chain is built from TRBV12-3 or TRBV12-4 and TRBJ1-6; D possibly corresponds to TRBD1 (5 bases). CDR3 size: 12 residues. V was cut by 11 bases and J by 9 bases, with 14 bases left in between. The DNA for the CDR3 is TGTGCCTCCCGGGGGGAGGGTTCACCCCTCCACTTT. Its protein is CASRGEGSPLHF.

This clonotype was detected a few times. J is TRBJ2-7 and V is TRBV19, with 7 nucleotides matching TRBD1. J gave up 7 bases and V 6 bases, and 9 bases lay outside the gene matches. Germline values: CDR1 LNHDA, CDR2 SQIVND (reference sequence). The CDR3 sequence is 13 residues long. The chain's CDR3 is CASSDRALGEQYF. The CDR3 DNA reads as TGTGCCAGTAGCGACAGGGCCCTCGGGGAGCAGTACTTC.

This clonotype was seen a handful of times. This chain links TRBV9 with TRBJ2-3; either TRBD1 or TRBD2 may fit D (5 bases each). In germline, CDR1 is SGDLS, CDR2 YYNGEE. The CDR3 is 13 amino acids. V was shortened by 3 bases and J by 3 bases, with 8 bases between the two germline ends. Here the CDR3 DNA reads TGTGCCAGCAGCGGGGGACGGACAGATACGCAGTATTTT. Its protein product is CASSGGRTDTQYF.

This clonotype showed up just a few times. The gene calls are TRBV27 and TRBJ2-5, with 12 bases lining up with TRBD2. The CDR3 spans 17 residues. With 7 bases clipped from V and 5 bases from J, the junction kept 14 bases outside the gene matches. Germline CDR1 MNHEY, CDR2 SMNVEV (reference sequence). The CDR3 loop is CASTPVTSGGVRETQYF. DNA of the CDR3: TGTGCCAGCACCCCCGTGACTAGCGGGGGAGTCCGGGAGACCCAGTACTTC.

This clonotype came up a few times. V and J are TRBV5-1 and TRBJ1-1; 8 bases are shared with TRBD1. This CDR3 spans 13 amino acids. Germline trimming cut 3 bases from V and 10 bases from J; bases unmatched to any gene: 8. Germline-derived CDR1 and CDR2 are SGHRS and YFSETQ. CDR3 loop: CASSSSGTGAAFF. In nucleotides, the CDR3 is TGCGCCAGCAGCTCCTCCGGGACAGGCGCAGCTTTCTTT. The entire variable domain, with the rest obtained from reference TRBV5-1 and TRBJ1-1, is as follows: KAGVTQTPRYLIKTRGQQVTLSCSPISGHRSVSWYQQTPGQGLQFLFEYFSETQRNKGNFPGRFSGRQFSNSRSEMNVSTLELGDSALYLCASSSSGTGAAFFGQGTRLTVV.

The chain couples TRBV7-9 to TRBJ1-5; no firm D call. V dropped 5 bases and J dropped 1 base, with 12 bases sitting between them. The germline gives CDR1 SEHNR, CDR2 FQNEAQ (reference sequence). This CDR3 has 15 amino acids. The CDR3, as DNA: TGTGCCAGCAGCGGAACCAGCGGGAGCAATCAGCCCCAGCATTTT. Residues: CASSGTSGSNQPQHF.

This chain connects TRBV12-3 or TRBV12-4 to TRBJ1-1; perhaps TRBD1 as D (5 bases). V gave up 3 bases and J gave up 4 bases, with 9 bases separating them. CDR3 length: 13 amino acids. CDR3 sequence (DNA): TGTGCCAGCAGTTTGGGGGGTCTCACTGAAGCTTTCTTT. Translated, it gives CASSLGGLTEAFF.

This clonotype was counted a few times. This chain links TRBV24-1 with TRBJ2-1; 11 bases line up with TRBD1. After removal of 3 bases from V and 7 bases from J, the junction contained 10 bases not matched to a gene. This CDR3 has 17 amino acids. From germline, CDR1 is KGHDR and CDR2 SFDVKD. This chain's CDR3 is CATSDRWGTGGSNEQFF. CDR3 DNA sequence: TGTGCCACCAGTGATCGATGGGGGACAGGGGGGTCTAATGAGCAGTTCTTC.

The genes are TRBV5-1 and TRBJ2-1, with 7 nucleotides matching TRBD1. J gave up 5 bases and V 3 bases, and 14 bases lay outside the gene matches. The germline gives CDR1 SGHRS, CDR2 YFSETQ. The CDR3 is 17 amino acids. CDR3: CASSSRNTGVWHNEQFF. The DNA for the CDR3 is TGCGCCAGCAGCTCCAGGAATACAGGGGTTTGGCACAATGAGCAGTTCTTC.

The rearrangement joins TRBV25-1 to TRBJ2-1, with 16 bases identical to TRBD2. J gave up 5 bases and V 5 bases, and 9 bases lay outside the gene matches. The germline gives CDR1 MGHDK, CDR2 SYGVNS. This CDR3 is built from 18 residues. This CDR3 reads CASSFPGLAGGPNNEQFF. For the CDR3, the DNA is TGTGCCAGCAGTTTCCCGGGACTAGCGGGAGGGCCTAACAATGAGCAGTTCTTC.

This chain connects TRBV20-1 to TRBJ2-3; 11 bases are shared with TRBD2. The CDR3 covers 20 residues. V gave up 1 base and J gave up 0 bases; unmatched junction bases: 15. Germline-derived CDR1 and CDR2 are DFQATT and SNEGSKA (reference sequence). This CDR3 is CSARVSFSGRADLSTDTQYF. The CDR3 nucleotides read TGCAGTGCTAGAGTCTCCTTTAGCGGGAGGGCCGACTTGAGCACAGATACGCAGTATTTT.

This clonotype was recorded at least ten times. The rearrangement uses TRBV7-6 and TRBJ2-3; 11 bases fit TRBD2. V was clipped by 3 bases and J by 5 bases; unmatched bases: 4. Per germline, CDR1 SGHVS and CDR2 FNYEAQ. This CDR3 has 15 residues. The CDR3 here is CASSFSGGAEDTQYF. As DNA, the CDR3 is TGTGCCAGCAGCTTTAGCGGGGGGGCCGAAGATACGCAGTATTTT.

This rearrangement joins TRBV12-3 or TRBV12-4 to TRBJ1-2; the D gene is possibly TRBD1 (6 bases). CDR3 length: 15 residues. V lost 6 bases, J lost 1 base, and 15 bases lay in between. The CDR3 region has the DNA TGTGCCAGCAGCCTCTACCGGGACATTAACTATGGCTACACCTTC. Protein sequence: CASSLYRDINYGYTF.

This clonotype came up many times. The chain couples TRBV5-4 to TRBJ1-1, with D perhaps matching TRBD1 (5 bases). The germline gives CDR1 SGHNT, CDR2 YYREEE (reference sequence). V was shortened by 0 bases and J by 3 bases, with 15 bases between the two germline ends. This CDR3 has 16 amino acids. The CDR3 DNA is TGTGCCAGCAGCTTGGGAGGGGAGAGTTATGACACTGAAGCTTTCTTT. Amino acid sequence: CASSLGGESYDTEAFF.

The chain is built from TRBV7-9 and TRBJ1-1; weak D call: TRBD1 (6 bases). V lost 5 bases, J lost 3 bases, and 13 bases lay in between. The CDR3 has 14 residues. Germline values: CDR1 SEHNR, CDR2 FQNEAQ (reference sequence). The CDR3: CASSPKGVYTEAFF. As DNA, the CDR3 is TGTGCCAGCAGCCCAAAGGGGGTGTACACTGAAGCTTTCTTT.